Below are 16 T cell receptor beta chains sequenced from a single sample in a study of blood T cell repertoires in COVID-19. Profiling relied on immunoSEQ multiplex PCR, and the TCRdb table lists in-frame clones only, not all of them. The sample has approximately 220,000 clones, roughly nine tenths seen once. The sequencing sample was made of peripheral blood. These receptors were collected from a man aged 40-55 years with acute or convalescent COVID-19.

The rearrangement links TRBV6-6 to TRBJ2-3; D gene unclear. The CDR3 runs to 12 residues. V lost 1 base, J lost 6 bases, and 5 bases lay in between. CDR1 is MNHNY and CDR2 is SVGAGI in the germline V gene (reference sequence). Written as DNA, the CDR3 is TGTGCCAGCAGTTACTGGCAGGATACGCAGTATTTT. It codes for CASSYWQDTQYF.

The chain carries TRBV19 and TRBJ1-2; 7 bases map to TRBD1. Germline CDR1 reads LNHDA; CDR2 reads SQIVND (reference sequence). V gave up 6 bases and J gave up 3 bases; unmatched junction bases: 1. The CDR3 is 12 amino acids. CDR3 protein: CASSDRDYGYTF. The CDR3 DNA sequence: TGTGCCAGTAGCGACAGGGACTATGGCTACACCTTC.

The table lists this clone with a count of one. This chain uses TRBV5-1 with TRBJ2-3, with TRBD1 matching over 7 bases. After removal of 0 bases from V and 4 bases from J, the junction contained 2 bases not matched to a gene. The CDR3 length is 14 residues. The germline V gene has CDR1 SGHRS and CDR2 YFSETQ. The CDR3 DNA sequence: TGCGCCAGCAGCTTGGGACAGGGTTCAGATACGCAGTATTTT. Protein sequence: CASSLGQGSDTQYF.

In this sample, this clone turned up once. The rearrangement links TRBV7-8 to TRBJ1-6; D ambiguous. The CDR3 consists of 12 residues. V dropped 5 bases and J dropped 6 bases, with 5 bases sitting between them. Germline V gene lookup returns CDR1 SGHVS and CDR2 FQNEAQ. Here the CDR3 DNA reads TGTGCCAGCAGCCTCTTTAATTCACCCCTCCACTTT. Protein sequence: CASSLFNSPLHF.

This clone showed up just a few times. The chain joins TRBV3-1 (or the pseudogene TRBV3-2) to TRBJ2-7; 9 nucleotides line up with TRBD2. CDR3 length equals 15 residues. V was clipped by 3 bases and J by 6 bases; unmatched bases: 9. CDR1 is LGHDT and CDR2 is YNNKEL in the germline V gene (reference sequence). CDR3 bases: TGTGCCAGCAGCCACCTTGCGGGGGGGCGGGTCGAGCAGTACTTC. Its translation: CASSHLAGGRVEQYF.

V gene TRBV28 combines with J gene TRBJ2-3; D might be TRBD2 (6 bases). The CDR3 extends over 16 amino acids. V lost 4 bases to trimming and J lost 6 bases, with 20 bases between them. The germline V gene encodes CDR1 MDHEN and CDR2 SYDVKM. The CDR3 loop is CASSSPAGRGGDTQYF. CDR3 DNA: TGTGCCAGCAGTTCCCCCGCGGGAAGAGGTGGGGATACGCAGTATTTT.

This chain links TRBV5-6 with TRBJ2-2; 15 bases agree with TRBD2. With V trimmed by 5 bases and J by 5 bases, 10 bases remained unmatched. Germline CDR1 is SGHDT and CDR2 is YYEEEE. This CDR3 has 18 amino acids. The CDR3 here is CASRLLGLAGGGTGELFF. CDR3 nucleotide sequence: TGTGCCAGCAGACTCCTGGGACTAGCGGGAGGAGGAACCGGGGAGCTGTTTTTT.

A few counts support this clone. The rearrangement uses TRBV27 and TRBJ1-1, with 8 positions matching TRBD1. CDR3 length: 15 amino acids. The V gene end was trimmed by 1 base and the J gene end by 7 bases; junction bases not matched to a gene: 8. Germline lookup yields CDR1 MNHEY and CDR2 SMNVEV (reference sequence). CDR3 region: CASSLFWTGKNEAFF. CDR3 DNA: TGTGCCAGCAGTTTATTTTGGACAGGGAAGAATGAAGCTTTCTTT.

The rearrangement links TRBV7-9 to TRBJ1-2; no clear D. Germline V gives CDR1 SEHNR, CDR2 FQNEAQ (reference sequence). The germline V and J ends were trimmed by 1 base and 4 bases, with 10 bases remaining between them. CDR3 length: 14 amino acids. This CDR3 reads CASSLGGEGYGYTF. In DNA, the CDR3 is TGTGCCAGCAGCTTAGGCGGGGAGGGCTATGGCTACACCTTC.

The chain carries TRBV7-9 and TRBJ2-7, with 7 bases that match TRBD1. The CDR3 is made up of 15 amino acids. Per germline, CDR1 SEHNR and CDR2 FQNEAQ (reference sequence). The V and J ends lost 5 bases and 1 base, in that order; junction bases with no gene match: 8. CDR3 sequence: CASSLLRQGSYEQYF. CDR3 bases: TGTGCCAGCAGCCTACTCAGACAGGGTTCCTACGAGCAGTACTTC.

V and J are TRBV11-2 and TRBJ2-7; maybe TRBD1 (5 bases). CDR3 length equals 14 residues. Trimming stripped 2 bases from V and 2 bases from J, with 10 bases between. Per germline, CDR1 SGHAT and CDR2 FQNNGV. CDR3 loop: CASSLSPGTYEQYF. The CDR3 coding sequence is TGTGCCAGCAGCTTAAGTCCAGGGACCTACGAGCAGTACTTC.

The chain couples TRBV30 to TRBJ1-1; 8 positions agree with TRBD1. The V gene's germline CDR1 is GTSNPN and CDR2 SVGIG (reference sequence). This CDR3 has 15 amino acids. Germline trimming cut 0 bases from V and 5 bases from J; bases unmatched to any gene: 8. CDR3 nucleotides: TGTGCCTGGAGTGTACTCCACAGGGGGTTAACTGAAGCTTTCTTT. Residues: CAWSVLHRGLTEAFF.

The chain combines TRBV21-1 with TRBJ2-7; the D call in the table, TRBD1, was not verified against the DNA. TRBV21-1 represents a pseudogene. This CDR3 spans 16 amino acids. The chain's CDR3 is CASSKEPGHYSYEQYF. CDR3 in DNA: TGTGCCAGCAGCAAAGAGCCGGGACACTACTCCTACGAGCAGTACTTC.

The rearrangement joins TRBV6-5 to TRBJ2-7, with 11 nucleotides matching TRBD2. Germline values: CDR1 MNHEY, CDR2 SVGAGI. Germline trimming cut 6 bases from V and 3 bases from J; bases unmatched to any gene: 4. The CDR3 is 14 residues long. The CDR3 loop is CASSGLAGDYEQYF. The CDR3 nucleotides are TGTGCCAGCAGCGGACTAGCGGGTGACTACGAGCAGTACTTC.

CDR3 residues: CASSQSRLAGHVSIQYF. The DNA for the CDR3 is TGTGCCAGCAGCCAATCGAGGCTAGCGGGCCATGTGAGCATTCAGTACTTC. The V and J genes are TRBV16 and TRBJ2-4, with 8 bases lining up with TRBD2. The CDR3 has 17 residues. The germline V gene has CDR1 KGHSY and CDR2 FQNENV. The junction had 13 bases not matched to a gene; V was cut back by 0 bases and J by 9 bases. The complete variable domain, with remaining parts taken from reference TRBV16 and TRBJ2-4, reads GEEVAQTPKHLVRGEGQKAKLYCAPIKGHSYVFWYQQVLKNEFKFLISFQNENVFDETGMPKERFSAKCLPNSPCSLEIQATKLEDSAVYFCASSQSRLAGHVSIQYFGAGTRLSVL.

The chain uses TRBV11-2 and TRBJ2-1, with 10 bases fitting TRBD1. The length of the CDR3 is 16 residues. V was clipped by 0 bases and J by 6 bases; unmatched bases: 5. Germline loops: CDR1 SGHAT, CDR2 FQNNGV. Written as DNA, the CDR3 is TGTGCCAGCAGCTTAGATCGGGGGGACAGGGGCAATGAGCAGTTCTTC. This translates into CASSLDRGDRGNEQFF. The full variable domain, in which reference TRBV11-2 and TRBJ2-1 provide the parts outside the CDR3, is EAGVAQSPRYKIIEKRQSVAFWCNPISGHATLYWYQQILGQGPKLLIQFQNNGVVDDSQLPKDRFSAERLKGVDSTLKIQPAKLEDSAVYLCASSLDRGDRGNEQFFGPGTRLTVL.